One and the same sample provided the 25 T cell receptor beta chains below, sequenced in a study of cytomegalovirus exposure and HLA in healthy donors. PCR used 60 Vbeta primers and 13 Jbeta primers. Using immunoSEQ multiplex PCR, the repertoire was profiled, and TCRdb retains in-frame clones only, with some absent. Seen here are about 180,000 clones, around three quarters observed once, and the top ten hold less than 2.5%. The sample comprised PBMCs. The source of these receptors is a woman aged 30 to 39 in good health and CMV-seropositive.

This chain joins TRBV5-1 and TRBJ1-2; 7 bases fit TRBD1. V lost 8 bases to trimming and J lost 2 bases; unmatched junction nucleotides: 3. The germline CDR1 and CDR2 sequences are SGHRS and YFSETQ. CDR3 length: 12 amino acids. The CDR3 sequence: CARATGNYGYTF. DNA for the CDR3: TGCGCCAGGGCGACAGGGAACTATGGCTACACCTTC.

The chain carries TRBV5-6 and TRBJ2-5; no definite D call. Germline V gene data show CDR1 as SGHDT and CDR2 as YYEEEE. The CDR3 is 13 amino acids. V lost 4 bases and J 2 bases, leaving 9 bases between the germline ends. This CDR3 is CASSLRLQETQYF. The CDR3 DNA sequence: TGTGCCAGCAGCCTCAGGTTACAAGAGACCCAGTACTTC.

The chain employs TRBV7-2 and TRBJ2-5, with 8 bases lining up with TRBD2. CDR1 and CDR2 (germline): SGHTA, FQGNSA. After removal of 5 bases from V and 4 bases from J, the junction contained 12 bases not matched to a gene. This CDR3 contains 16 residues. CDR3 residues: CASSPLGGGWGETQYF. The CDR3 DNA reads as TGTGCCAGCAGCCCCCTCGGGGGGGGGTGGGGAGAGACCCAGTACTTC.

CDR3 protein: CASSTRDRGPPGANVLTF. The CDR3, as DNA: TGCGCCAGCAGCACCCGGGACAGGGGCCCGCCGGGGGCCAACGTCCTGACTTTC. This sequence joins TRBV5-1 and TRBJ2-6, with TRBD1 matching 10 bases. V lost 4 bases to trimming and J lost 4 bases; unmatched junction nucleotides: 11. This CDR3 is 18 amino acids long. Germline V gives CDR1 SGHRS, CDR2 YFSETQ.

The J gene is TRBJ2-1, the V gene TRBV5-1; TRBD1 matches 11 bases. The length of the CDR3 is 16 residues. With V trimmed by 1 base and J by 7 bases, 7 bases remained unmatched. From germline, CDR1 is SGHRS and CDR2 YFSETQ. CDR3 region: CASSLRGQGARNEQFF. The CDR3 DNA reads as TGCGCCAGCAGCTTGCGAGGACAGGGGGCTAGGAATGAGCAGTTCTTC.

The V call is TRBV7-2, the J call TRBJ2-7; 15 bases map to TRBD2. The J segment lost 4 bases and the V segment lost 2 bases, leaving 6 bases of the junction unmatched. Looked up from germline, CDR1 is SGHTA and CDR2 is FQGNSA. This CDR3 has 17 amino acids. The CDR3 DNA reads as TGTGCCAGCAGCTTAAGTGGGACTAGCGGGGGGAGGTACGAGCAGTACTTC. Translated, it gives CASSLSGTSGGRYEQYF.

The genes are TRBV19 and TRBJ1-6; TRBD1 matches 10 bases. This CDR3 has 16 residues. J lost 5 bases, V lost 3 bases, and 4 bases had no gene match. In germline, CDR1 is LNHDA, CDR2 SQIVND (reference sequence). CDR3 nucleotides: TGTGCCAGTAGTATTCGACAGGGGGCGGATAATTCACCCCTCCACTTT. It translates to CASSIRQGADNSPLHF.

V usage is TRBV7-9 and J usage is TRBJ2-5, with a weak D call TRBD2 (6 bases). Germline V gene sequence: CDR1 SEHNR, CDR2 FQNEAQ (reference sequence). Trimming cost V 2 bases and J 11 bases, with 15 bases left between them. This CDR3 contains 13 residues. The CDR3 spells CASSLKTSGEQYF. Written as DNA, the CDR3 is TGTGCCAGCAGCTTAAAGACCTCGGGGGAGCAGTACTTC.

This clone was observed a single time. The chain has TRBV15 and TRBJ1-5; the match to TRBD1 covers 9 bases. The V and J ends lost 3 bases and 6 bases, in that order; junction bases with no gene match: 6. The CDR3 has 15 amino acids. Germline V CDR1 and CDR2: LNHNV, YYDKDF (reference sequence). DNA of the CDR3: TGTGCCACCAGCAGGGGACAGGGTTGGCCTCAGCCCCAGCATTTT. Its protein product is CATSRGQGWPQPQHF.

V usage is TRBV7-2 and J usage is TRBJ2-3; unclear D gene. CDR3 length equals 15 residues. CDR1 and CDR2 from the germline V gene are SGHTA and FQGNSA. Trimming took 0 bases from V and 3 from J, leaving 10 bases between them. CDR3 sequence: CASSLASFGTDTQYF. For the CDR3, the DNA is TGTGCCAGCAGCTTAGCCAGTTTCGGGACAGATACGCAGTATTTT.

The chain employs TRBV5-6 and TRBJ2-2; 8 nucleotides agree with TRBD2. J gave up 1 base and V 3 bases, and 5 bases lay outside the gene matches. Germline CDR1 and CDR2: SGHDT and YYEEEE. The CDR3 sequence is 16 residues long. CDR3: CASSSTSGENTGELFF. CDR3 in DNA: TGTGCCAGCAGCTCCACTAGCGGAGAGAACACCGGGGAGCTGTTTTTT.

The V gene is TRBV4-3, the J gene TRBJ2-1; a possible D gene is TRBD1 (5 bases). Per germline, CDR1 LGHNA and CDR2 YSLEER. V was clipped by 0 bases and J by 8 bases, with 17 bases between them. This CDR3 spans 16 amino acids. The CDR3 DNA sequence: TGCGCCAGCAGCCAAGATCATCGACGTTGGGGCGATGAGCAGTTCTTC. This sequence encodes CASSQDHRRWGDEQFF.

V and J are TRBV7-3 and TRBJ1-1, with TRBD1 matching 7 bases. CDR3 length: 15 residues. Trimming removed 5 bases from V and 1 base from J; junction bases left unmatched: 7. Germline CDR1 and CDR2: SGHTA and FQGTGA. CDR3 residues: CASSIMGQPNTEAFF. Here the CDR3 DNA reads TGTGCCAGCAGCATCATGGGACAGCCGAACACTGAAGCTTTCTTT.

This chain joins TRBV30 and TRBJ2-7; 9 positions agree with TRBD1. V was clipped by 3 bases and J by 2 bases; unmatched bases: 8. Germline loops: CDR1 GTSNPN, CDR2 SVGIG (reference sequence). This CDR3 has 15 residues. The chain's CDR3 is CAWSADRGGPYEQYF. CDR3 DNA: TGTGCCTGGAGCGCCGACAGGGGGGGCCCCTACGAGCAGTACTTC. The whole variable domain, remainder taken from reference TRBV30 and TRBJ2-7, is SQTIHQWPATLVQPVGSPLSLECTVEGTSNPNLYWYRQAAGRGLQLLFYSVGIGQISSEVPQNLSASRPQDRQFILSSKKLLLSDSGFYLCAWSADRGGPYEQYFGPGTRLTVT.

The V gene is TRBV5-4, the J gene TRBJ2-5; TRBD2 aligns across 7 bases. Germline lookup yields CDR1 SGHNT and CDR2 YYREEE (reference sequence). This CDR3 is built from 17 residues. With V trimmed by 1 base and J by 4 bases, 13 bases remained unmatched. CDR3 sequence: CASSLPRRQGGRETQYF. The CDR3 region has the DNA TGTGCCAGCAGCTTGCCTCGAAGGCAGGGAGGGAGAGAGACCCAGTACTTC.

This rearrangement joins TRBV7-2 to TRBJ2-2, with 7 bases that match TRBD1. Germline CDR1 SGHTA, CDR2 FQGNSA. The CDR3 spans 15 residues. The ends lost 6 bases at V and 1 base at J; junction bases unmatched: 5. The CDR3 loop is CASSPTGLNTGELFF. CDR3 in DNA: TGTGCCAGCAGTCCGACAGGGTTGAACACCGGGGAGCTGTTTTTT.

The rearrangement links TRBV23-1 to TRBJ1-6, with a weak D call TRBD1 (5 bases). TRBV23-1 is marked as an open reading frame, function uncertain. Trimming took 8 bases from V and 6 from J, leaving 20 bases between them. There are 16 residues in the CDR3. The chain's CDR3 is CASPPGEGKGNSPLHF. CDR3 DNA sequence: TGCGCCAGCCCCCCGGGGGAAGGGAAAGGTAATTCACCCCTCCACTTT.

This clone was picked up a small number of times. The chain carries TRBV5-5 and TRBJ2-7; TRBD1 is a possible D gene (5 bases). V was cut by 0 bases and J by 4 bases, with 11 bases left in between. The CDR3 covers 14 residues. In germline, CDR1 is SGHKS, CDR2 YYEKEE (reference sequence). The CDR3 DNA follows: TGTGCCAGCAGCTTGGGGCAGGGTTTATACGAGCAGTACTTC. It codes for CASSLGQGLYEQYF. Filled out from reference TRBV5-5 and TRBJ2-7, the complete variable domain reads DAGVTQSPTHLIKTRGQQVTLRCSPISGHKSVSWYQQVLGQGPQFIFQYYEKEERGRGNFPDRFSARQFPNYSSELNVNALLLGDSALYLCASSLGQGLYEQYFGPGTRLTVT.

This chain links TRBV10-3 with TRBJ2-1; D possibly corresponds to TRBD2 (6 bases). Trimming pared 4 bases from V and 8 bases from J, leaving 9 bases between. Germline CDR1 is ENHRY and CDR2 is SYGVKD. This CDR3 is built from 12 residues. CDR3 protein: CAISAGTYEQFF. The DNA of the CDR3 is TGTGCCATCAGTGCCGGGACTTATGAGCAGTTCTTC.

Details on this clone: The germline gene is not matched at one end of the junction; a read error may be the cause. V and J are TRBV2 and TRBJ2-5; D remains ambiguous. The germline V gene encodes CDR1 SNHLY and CDR2 FYNNEI. The CDR3 is 14 amino acids. This chain's CDR3 is CASSEAHSQGTQYF. The DNA of the CDR3 is TGTGCCAGCAGTGAAGCGCACAGCCAAGGGACCCAGTACTTC.

V usage is TRBV28 and J usage is TRBJ2-3, with D tentatively TRBD2 (8 bases). Per germline, CDR1 MDHEN and CDR2 SYDVKM. There are 15 residues in the CDR3. V gave up 3 bases and J gave up 6 bases, with 16 bases separating them. The CDR3 region has the DNA TGTGCCAGCAGTTTCCAGCGGGGGACAGAGGATACGCAGTATTTT. Translation gives CASSFQRGTEDTQYF.

The chain is built from TRBV6-6 and TRBJ1-6, with D maybe TRBD1 (5 bases). V was trimmed by 0 bases and J by 11 bases, leaving 14 bases between them. The CDR3 covers 15 residues. Looked up from germline, CDR1 is MNHNY and CDR2 is SVGAGI (reference sequence). The CDR3: CASSYSGEGDTPLHF. In DNA, the CDR3 is TGTGCCAGCAGTTACTCGGGGGAGGGCGATACACCCCTCCACTTT.

The chain links TRBV2 to TRBJ2-5, with 8 bases aligning to TRBD2. Germline V lookup: CDR1 SNHLY, CDR2 FYNNEI. CDR3 length: 13 amino acids. V shed 7 bases, J shed 7 bases, and the junction held 8 bases outside the gene matches. CDR3 in amino acids: CASKDRGGGTQYF. CDR3 nucleotide sequence: TGTGCCAGCAAGGACCGGGGGGGTGGGACCCAGTACTTC.

The CDR3 here is CASSLRGGRLDEQFF. CDR3 bases: TGCGCCAGCAGCTTACGGGGGGGCCGCCTTGATGAGCAGTTCTTC. The genes are TRBV5-1 and TRBJ2-1; TRBD2 aligns across 8 bases. The CDR3 runs to 15 residues. Unmatched junction bases numbered 9, after V lost 2 bases and J lost 8 bases. Germline assignment: CDR1 SGHRS and CDR2 YFSETQ. Variable domain in full (rest from reference TRBV5-1 and TRBJ2-1): KAGVTQTPRYLIKTRGQQVTLSCSPISGHRSVSWYQQTPGQGLQFLFEYFSETQRNKGNFPGRFSGRQFSNSRSEMNVSTLELGDSALYLCASSLRGGRLDEQFFGPGTRLTVL.

This chain connects TRBV9 to TRBJ1-6; D gene ambiguous. Germline-derived CDR1 and CDR2 are SGDLS and YYNGEE. The CDR3 length is 15 residues. The germline V and J ends were trimmed by 4 bases and 10 bases, with 18 bases remaining between them. The CDR3 spells CASSPQEVSWSPLHF. As DNA, the CDR3 is TGTGCCAGCAGCCCTCAAGAGGTATCCTGGTCACCCCTCCACTTT.